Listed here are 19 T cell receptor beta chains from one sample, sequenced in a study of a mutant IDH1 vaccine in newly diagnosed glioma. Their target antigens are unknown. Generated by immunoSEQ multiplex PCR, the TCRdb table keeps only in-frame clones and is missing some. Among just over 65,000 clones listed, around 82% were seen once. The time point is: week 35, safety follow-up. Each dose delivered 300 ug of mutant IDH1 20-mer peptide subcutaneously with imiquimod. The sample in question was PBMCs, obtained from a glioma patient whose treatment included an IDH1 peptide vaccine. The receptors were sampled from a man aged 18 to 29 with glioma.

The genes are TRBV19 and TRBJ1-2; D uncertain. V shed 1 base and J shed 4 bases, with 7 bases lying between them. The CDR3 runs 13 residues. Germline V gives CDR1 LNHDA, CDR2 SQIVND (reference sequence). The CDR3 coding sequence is TGTGCCAGTAGTATAGGGCCGGTCTATGGCTACACCTTC. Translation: CASSIGPVYGYTF.

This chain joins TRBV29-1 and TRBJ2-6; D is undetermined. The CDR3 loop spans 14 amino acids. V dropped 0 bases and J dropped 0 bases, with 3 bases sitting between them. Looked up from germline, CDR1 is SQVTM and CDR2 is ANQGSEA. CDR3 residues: CSVEDTSGANVLTF. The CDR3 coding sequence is TGCAGCGTTGAAGATACCTCTGGGGCCAACGTCCTGACTTTC.

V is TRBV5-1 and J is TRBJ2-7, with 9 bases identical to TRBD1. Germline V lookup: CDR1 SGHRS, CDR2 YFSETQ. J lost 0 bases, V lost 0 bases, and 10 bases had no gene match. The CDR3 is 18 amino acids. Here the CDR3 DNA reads TGCGCCAGCAGCTTGGGGGATCCGGGACAGGGCGGCTCCTACGAGCAGTACTTC. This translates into CASSLGDPGQGGSYEQYF.

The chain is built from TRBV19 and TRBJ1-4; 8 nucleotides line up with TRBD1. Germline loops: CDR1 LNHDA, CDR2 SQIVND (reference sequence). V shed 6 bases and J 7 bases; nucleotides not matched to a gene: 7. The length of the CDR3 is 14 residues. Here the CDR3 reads CASRPGGAGEKLFF. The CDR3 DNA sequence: TGTGCCAGTAGGCCAGGGGGCGCGGGTGAAAAACTGTTTTTT.

The CDR3 spells CASSLMTGGGEKLFF. The CDR3 DNA reads TGTGCCAGCAGCTTAATGACAGGGGGCGGAGAAAAACTGTTTTTT. The chain recombines TRBV7-2 with TRBJ1-4; 10 nucleotides line up with TRBD1. CDR1 is SGHTA, CDR2 FQGNSA, per germline. The CDR3 length is 15 residues. The trim removed 2 bases at V and 8 bases at J, leaving 5 bases unmatched.

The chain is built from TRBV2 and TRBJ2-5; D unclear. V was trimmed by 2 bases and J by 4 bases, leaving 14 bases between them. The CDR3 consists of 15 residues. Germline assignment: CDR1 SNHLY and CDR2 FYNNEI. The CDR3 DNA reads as TGTGCCAGCAGTGAATACGGGCTGTCAGCAGAGACCCAGTACTTC. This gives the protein CASSEYGLSAETQYF. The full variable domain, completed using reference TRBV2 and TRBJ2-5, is EPEVTQTPSHQVTQMGQEVILRCVPISNHLYFYWYRQILGQKVEFLVSFYNNEISEKSEIFDDQFSVERPDGSNFTLKIRSTKLEDSAMYFCASSEYGLSAETQYFGPGTRLLVL.

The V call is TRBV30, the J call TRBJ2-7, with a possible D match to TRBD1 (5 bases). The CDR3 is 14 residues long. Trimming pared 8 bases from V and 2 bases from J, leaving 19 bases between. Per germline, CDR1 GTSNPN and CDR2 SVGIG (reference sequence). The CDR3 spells CAGQSGARAYEQYF. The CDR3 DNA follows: TGTGCCGGCCAGTCTGGGGCCAGAGCCTACGAGCAGTACTTC.

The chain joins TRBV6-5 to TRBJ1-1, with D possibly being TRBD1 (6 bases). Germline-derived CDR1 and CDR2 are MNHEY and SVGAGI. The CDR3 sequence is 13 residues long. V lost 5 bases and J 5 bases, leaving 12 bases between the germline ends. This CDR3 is CASSGYRATEAFF. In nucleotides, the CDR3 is TGTGCCAGCAGTGGTTACAGGGCGACTGAAGCTTTCTTT.

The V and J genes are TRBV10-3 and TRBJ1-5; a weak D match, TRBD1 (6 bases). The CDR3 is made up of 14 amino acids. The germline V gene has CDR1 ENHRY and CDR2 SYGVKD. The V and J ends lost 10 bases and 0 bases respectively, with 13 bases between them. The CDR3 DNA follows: TGTGCCACTCGGGACATTTATAGCAATCAGCCCCAGCATTTT. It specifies CATRDIYSNQPQHF.

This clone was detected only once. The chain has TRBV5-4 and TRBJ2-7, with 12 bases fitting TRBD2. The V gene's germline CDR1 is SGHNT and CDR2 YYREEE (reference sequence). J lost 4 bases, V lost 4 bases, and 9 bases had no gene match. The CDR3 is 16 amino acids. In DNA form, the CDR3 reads TGTGCCAGCAGCCTGGCGACTAGCGGGGGATTGTACGAGCAGTACTTC. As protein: CASSLATSGGLYEQYF.

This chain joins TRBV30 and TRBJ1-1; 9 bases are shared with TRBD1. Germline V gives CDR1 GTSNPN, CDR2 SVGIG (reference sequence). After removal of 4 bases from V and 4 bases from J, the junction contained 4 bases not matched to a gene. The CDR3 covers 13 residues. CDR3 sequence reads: CAWKEQGATEAFF. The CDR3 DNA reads TGTGCCTGGAAAGAACAGGGGGCCACTGAAGCTTTCTTT.

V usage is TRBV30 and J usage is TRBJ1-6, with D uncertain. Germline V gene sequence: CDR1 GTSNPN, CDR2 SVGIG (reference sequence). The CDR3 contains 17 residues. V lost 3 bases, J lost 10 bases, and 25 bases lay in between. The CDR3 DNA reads TGTGCCTGGAGATTCCGTACCCGGGCGACTCTATGGTCACCCCTCCACTTT. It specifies CAWRFRTRATLWSPLHF.

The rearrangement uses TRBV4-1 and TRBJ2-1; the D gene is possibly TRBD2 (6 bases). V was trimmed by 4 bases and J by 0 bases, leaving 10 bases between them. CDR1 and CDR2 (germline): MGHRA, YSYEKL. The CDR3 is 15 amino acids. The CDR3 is CASSLRRGSYNEQFF. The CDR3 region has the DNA TGCGCCAGCAGCCTGAGGAGGGGCTCCTACAATGAGCAGTTCTTC.

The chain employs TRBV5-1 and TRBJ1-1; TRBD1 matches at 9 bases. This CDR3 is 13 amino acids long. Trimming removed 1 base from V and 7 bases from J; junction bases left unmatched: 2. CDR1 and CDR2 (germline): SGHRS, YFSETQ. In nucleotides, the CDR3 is TGCGCCAGCAGCTTGACAGGGGGCGGTGAAGCTTTCTTT. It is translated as CASSLTGGGEAFF.

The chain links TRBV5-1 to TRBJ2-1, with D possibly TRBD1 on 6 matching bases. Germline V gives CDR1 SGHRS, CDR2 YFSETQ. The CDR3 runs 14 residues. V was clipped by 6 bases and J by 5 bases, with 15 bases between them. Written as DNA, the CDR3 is TGCGCCAGCACCCGAATGGACAGAAACAATGAGCAGTTCTTC. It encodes CASTRMDRNNEQFF.

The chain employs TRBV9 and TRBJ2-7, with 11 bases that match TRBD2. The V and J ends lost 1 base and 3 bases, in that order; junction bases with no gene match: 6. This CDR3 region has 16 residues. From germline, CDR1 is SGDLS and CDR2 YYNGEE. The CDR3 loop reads CASSVSGTSGIYEQYF. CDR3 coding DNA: TGTGCCAGCAGCGTATCGGGGACTAGCGGAATCTACGAGCAGTACTTC.

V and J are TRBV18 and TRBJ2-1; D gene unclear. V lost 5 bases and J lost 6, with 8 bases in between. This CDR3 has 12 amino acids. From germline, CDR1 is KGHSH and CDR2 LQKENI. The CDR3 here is CASSSDRNEQFF. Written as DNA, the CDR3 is TGTGCCAGCTCATCCGACCGCAATGAGCAGTTCTTC.

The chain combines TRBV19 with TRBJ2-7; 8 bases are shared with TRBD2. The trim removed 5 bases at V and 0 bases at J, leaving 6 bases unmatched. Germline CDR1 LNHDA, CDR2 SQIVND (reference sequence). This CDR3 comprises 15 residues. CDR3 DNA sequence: TGTGCCAGTAGTTCCGGCGGGGGGTTCTCCTACGAGCAGTACTTC. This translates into CASSSGGGFSYEQYF.

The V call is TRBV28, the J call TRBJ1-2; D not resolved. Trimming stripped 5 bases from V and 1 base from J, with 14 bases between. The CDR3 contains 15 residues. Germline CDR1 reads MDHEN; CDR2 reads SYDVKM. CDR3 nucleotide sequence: TGTGCCAGCAGTGCCCACCTCGGTTTTAACTATGGCTACACCTTC. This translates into CASSAHLGFNYGYTF.